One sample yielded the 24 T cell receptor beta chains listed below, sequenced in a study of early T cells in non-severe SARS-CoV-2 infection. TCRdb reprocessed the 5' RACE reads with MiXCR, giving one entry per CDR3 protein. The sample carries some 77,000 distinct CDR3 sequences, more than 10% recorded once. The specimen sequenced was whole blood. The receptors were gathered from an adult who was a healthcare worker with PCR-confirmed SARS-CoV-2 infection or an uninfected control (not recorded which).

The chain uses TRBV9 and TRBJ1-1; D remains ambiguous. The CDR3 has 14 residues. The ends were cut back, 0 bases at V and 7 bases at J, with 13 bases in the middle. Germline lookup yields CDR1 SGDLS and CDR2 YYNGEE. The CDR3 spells CASSVGELSDEAFF. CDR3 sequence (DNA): TGTGCCAGCAGCGTAGGCGAGCTTTCCGATGAAGCTTTCTTT. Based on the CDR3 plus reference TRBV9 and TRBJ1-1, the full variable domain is DSGVTQTPKHLITATGQRVTLRCSPRSGDLSVYWYQQSLDQGLQFLIQYYNGEERAKGNILERFSAQQFPDLHSELNLSSLELGDSALYFCASSVGELSDEAFFGQGTRLTVV.

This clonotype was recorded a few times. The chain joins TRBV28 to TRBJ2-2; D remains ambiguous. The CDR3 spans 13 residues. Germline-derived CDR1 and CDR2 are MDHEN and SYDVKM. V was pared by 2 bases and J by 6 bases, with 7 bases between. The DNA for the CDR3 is TGTGCCAGCAGTTTAGTTGAGGCCGGGGAGCTGTTTTTT. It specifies CASSLVEAGELFF.

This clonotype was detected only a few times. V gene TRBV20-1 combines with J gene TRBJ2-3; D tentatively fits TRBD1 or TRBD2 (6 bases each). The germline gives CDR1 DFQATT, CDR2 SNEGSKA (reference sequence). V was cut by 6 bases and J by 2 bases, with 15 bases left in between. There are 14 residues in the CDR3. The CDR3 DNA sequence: TGCAGTGCCCGGGGGCCTTCTAACACAGATACGCAGTATTTT. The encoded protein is CSARGPSNTDTQYF.

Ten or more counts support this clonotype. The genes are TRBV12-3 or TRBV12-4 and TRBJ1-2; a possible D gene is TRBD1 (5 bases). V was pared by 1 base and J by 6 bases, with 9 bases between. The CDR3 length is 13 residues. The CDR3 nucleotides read TGTGCCAGCAGTTTAGGGGACCAGGATGGCTACACCTTC. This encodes CASSLGDQDGYTF.

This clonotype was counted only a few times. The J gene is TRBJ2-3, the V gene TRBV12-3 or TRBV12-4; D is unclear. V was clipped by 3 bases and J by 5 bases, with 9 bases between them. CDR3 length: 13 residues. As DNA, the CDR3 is TGTGCCAGCAGTTTGTATGGGATAGATACGCAGTATTTT. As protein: CASSLYGIDTQYF.

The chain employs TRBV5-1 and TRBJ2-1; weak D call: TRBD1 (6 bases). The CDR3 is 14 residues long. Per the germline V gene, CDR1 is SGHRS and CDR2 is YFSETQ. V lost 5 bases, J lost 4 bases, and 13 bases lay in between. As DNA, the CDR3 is TGCGCCAGCAGTGCGGACAGTACGTACAATGAGCAGTTCTTC. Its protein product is CASSADSTYNEQFF.

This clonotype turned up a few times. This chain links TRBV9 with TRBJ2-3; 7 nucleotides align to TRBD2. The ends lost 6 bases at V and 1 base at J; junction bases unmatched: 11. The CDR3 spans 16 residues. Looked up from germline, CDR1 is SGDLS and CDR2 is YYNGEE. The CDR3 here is CASNSPPGGRTDTQYF. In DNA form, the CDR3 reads TGTGCCAGCAACTCGCCCCCGGGGGGTCGCACAGATACGCAGTATTTT.

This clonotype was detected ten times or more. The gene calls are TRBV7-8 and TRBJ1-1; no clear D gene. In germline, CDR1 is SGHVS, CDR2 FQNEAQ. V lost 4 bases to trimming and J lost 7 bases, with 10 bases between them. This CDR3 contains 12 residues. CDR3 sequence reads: CASSSSNGEAFF. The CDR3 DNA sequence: TGTGCCAGCAGCTCTTCTAATGGTGAAGCTTTCTTT.

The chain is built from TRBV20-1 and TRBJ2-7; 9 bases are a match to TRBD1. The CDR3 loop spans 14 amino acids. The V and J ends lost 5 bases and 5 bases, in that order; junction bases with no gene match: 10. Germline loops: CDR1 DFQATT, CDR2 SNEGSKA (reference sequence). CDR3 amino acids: CSAQYHRGRNEQYF. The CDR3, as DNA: TGCAGTGCTCAATACCACAGGGGGCGTAACGAGCAGTACTTC.

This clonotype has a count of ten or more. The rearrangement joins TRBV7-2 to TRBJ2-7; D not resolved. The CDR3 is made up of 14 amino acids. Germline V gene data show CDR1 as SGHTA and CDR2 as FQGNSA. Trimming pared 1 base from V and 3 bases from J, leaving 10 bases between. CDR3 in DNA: TGTGCCAGCAGCTTAGACGGCGGAAGCTACGAGCAGTACTTC. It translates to CASSLDGGSYEQYF.

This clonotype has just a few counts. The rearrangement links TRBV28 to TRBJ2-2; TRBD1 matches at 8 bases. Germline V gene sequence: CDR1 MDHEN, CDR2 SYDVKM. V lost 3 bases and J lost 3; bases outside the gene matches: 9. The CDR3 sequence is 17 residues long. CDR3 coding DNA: TGTGCCAGCAGTTTTAGCGGACAGGGAATTTACACCGGGGAGCTGTTTTTT. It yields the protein CASSFSGQGIYTGELFF.

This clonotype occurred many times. This CDR3 is CASRIGGTAPHYGYTF. CDR3 DNA: TGTGCCAGCAGAATAGGGGGGACTGCGCCACATTATGGCTACACCTTC. This chain links TRBV6-1 with TRBJ1-2, with D perhaps matching TRBD1 (6 bases). CDR1 is MNHNS, CDR2 SASEGT, per germline. The V end was cut by 6 bases, the J end by 5 bases, with 22 bases between. The CDR3 covers 16 residues.

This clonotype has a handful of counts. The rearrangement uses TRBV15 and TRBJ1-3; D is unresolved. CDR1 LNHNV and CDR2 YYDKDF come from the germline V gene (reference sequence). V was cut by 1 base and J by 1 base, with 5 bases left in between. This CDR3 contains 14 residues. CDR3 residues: CATSRAGSGNTIYF. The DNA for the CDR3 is TGTGCCACCAGCAGAGCCGGGTCTGGAAACACCATATATTTT.

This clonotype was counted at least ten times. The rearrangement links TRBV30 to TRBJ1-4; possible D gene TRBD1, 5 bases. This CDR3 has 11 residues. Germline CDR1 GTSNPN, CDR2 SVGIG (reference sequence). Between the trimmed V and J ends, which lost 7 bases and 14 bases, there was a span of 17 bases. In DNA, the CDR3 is TGTGCCTTCCTGGGGCGGGACTCCCTGTTTTTT. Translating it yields CAFLGRDSLFF.

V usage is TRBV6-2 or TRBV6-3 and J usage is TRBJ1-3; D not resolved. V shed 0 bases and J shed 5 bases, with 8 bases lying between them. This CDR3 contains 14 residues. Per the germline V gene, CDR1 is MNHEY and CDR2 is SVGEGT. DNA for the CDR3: TGTGCCAGCAGTTACTCGGACCTCCGAAACACCATATATTTT. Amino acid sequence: CASSYSDLRNTIYF.

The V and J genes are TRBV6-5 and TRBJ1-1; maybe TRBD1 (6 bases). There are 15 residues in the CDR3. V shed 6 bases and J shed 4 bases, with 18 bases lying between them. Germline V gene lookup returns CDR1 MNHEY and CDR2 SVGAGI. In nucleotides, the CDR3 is TGTGCCAGCAGATCCTTGGGGGCAGGGAGCACTGAAGCTTTCTTT. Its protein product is CASRSLGAGSTEAFF.

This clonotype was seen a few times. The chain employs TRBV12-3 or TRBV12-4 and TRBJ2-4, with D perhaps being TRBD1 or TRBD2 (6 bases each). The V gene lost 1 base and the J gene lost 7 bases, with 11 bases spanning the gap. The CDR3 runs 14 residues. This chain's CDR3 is CASSLGGALNIQYF. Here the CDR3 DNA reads TGTGCCAGCAGTTTAGGGGGGGCGCTCAACATTCAGTACTTC.

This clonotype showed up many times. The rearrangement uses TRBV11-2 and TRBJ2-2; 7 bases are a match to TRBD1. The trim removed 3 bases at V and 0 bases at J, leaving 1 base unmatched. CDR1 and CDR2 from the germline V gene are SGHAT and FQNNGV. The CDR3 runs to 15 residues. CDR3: CASSLGTANTGELFF. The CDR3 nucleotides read TGTGCCAGCAGCTTGGGGACAGCGAACACCGGGGAGCTGTTTTTT.

CDR3 bases: TGTGCCAGCAGCTCAGGGGGCGCGACCCTGGGAAAACTGTTTTTT. This sequence encodes CASSSGGATLGKLFF. The chain recombines TRBV28 with TRBJ1-4, with 8 bases fitting TRBD1. Germline V lookup: CDR1 MDHEN, CDR2 SYDVKM. J was trimmed by 10 bases and V by 6 bases; bases with no gene match: 13. The CDR3 is 15 residues long.

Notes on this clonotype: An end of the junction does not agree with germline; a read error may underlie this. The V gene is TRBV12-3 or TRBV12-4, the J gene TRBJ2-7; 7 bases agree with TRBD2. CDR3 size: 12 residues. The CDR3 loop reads CASSTGLEELYF. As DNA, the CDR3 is TGTGCCAGCAGCACTGGACTAGAGGAGCTGTACTTC.

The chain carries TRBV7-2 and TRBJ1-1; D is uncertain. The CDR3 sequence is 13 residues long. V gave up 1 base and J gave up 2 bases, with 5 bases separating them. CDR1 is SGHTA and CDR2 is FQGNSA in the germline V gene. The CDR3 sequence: CASSLVANTEAFF. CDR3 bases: TGTGCCAGCAGCTTAGTCGCAAACACTGAAGCTTTCTTT.

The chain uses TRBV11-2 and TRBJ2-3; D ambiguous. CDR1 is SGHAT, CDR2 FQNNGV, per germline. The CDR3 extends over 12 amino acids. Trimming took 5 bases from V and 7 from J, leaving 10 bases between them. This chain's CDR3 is CASSLNLNTQYF. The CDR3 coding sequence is TGTGCCAGCAGCCTAAACTTGAATACGCAGTATTTT.

The CDR3 protein is CASSLETSGFWEQYF. The CDR3 DNA is TGTGCCAGCAGCTTAGAGACTAGCGGGTTTTGGGAGCAGTACTTC. The chain is built from TRBV11-2 and TRBJ2-7; 10 positions match TRBD2. The J segment lost 7 bases and the V segment lost 0 bases, leaving 6 bases of the junction unmatched. The CDR3 runs 15 residues. CDR1 and CDR2 from the germline V gene are SGHAT and FQNNGV.

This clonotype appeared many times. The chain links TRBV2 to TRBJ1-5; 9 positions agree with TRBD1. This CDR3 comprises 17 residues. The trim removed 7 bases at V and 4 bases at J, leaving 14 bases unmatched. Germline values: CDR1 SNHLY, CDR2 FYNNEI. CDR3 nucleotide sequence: TGTGCCAGCATGAGGACAGGGGACTTGGGCCCAAATCAGCCCCAGCATTTT. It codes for CASMRTGDLGPNQPQHF. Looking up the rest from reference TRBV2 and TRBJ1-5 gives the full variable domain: EPEVTQTPSHQVTQMGQEVILRCVPISNHLYFYWYRQILGQKVEFLVSFYNNEISEKSEIFDDQFSVERPDGSNFTLKIRSTKLEDSAMYFCASMRTGDLGPNQPQHFGDGTRLSIL.